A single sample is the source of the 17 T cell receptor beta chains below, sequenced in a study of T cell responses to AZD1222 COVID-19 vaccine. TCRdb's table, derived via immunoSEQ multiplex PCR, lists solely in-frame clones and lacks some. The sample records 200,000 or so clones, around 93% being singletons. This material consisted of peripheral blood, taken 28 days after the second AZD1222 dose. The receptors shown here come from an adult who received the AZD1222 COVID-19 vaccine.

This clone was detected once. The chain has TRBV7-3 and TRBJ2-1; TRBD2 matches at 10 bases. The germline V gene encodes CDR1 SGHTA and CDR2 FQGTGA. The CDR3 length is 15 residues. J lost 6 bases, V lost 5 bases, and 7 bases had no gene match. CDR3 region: CASSDLAGGLNEQFF. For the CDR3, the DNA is TGTGCCAGCAGCGACTTAGCGGGGGGACTCAATGAGCAGTTCTTC.

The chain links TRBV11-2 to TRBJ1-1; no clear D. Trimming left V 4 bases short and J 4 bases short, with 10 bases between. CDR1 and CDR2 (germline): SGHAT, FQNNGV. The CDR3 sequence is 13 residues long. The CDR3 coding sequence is TGTGCCAGCAGCTCAGGCGTAAGCACTGAAGCTTTCTTT. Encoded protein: CASSSGVSTEAFF.

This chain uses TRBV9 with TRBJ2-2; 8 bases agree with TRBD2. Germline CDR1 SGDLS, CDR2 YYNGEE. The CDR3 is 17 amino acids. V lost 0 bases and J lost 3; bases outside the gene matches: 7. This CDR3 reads CASSVAGGTPYTGELFF. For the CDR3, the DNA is TGTGCCAGCAGCGTAGCGGGGGGGACTCCATACACCGGGGAGCTGTTTTTT.

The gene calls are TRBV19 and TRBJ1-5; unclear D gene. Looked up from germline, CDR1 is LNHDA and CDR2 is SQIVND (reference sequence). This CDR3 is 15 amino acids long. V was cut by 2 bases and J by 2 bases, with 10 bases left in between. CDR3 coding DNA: TGTGCCAGTAGTATATCACGGAACCGCAATCAGCCCCAGCATTTT. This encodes CASSISRNRNQPQHF.

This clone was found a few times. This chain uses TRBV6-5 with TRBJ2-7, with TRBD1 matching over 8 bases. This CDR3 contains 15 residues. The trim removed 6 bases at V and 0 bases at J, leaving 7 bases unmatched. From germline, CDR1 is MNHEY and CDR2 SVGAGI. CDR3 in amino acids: CASRLGQESSYEQYF. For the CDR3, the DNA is TGTGCCAGCAGACTGGGACAGGAGAGCTCCTACGAGCAGTACTTC.

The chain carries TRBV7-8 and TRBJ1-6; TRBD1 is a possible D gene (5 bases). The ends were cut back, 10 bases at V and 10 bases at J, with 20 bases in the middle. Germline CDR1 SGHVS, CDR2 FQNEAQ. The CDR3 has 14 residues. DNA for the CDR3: TGTGCCACCGCCGAAGTAGGGGAAAGATCACCCCTCCACTTT. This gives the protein CATAEVGERSPLHF.

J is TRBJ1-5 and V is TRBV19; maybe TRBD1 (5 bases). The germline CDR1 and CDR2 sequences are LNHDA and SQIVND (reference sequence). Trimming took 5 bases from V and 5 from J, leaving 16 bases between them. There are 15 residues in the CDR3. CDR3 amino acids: CASSARTSLYQPQHF. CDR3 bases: TGTGCCAGTAGTGCACGGACATCGCTATATCAGCCCCAGCATTTT.

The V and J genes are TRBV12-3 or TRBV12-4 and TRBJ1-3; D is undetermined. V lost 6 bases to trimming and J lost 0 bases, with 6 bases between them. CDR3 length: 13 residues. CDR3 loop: CASRPSSGNTIYF. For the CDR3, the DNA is TGTGCCAGCAGACCGAGCTCTGGAAACACCATATATTTT.

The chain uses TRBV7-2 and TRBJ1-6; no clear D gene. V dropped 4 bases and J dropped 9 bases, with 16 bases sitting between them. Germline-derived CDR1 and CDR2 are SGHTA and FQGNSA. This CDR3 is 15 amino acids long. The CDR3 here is CASSSDGLLSSPLHF. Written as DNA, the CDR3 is TGTGCCAGCAGCTCTGACGGCCTTCTGAGTTCACCCCTCCACTTT.

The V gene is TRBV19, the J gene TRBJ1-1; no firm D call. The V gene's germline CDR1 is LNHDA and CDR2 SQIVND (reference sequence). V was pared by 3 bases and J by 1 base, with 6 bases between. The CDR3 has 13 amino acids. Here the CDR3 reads CASSMIGNTEAFF. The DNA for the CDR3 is TGTGCCAGTAGTATGATAGGGAACACTGAAGCTTTCTTT. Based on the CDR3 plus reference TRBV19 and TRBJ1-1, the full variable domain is DGGITQSPKYLFRKEGQNVTLSCEQNLNHDAMYWYRQDPGQGLRLIYYSQIVNDFQKGDIAEGYSVSREKKESFPLTVTSAQKNPTAFYLCASSMIGNTEAFFGQGTRLTVV.

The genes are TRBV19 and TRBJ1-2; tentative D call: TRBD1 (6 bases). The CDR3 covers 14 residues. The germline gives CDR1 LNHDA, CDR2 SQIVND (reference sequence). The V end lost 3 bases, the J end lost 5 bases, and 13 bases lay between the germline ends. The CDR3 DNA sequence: TGTGCCAGTAGTATTTTACAGGGCGGATATGGCTACACCTTC. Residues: CASSILQGGYGYTF.

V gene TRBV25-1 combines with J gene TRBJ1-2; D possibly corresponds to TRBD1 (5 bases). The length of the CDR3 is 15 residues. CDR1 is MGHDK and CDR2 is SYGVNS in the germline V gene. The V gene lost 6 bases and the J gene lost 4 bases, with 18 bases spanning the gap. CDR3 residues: CASRESGVRGYGYTF. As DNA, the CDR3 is TGTGCCAGCAGGGAGTCGGGGGTAAGAGGCTATGGCTACACCTTC.

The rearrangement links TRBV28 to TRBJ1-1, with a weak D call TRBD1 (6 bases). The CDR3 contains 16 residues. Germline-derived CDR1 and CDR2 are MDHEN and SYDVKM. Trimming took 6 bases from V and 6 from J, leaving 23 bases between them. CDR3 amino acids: CASSLLGGPAVSEAFF. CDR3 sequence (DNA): TGTGCCAGCAGCCTTTTGGGGGGGCCCGCCGTCTCTGAAGCTTTCTTT.

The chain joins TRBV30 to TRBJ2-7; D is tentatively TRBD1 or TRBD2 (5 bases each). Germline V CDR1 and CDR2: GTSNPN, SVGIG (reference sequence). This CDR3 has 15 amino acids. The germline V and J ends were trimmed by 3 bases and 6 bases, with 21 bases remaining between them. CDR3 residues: CAWRARGALGGEQYF. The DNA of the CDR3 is TGTGCCTGGAGGGCTAGGGGCGCCCTAGGAGGCGAGCAGTACTTC. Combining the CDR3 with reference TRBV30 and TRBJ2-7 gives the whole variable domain SQTIHQWPATLVQPVGSPLSLECTVEGTSNPNLYWYRQAAGRGLQLLFYSVGIGQISSEVPQNLSASRPQDRQFILSSKKLLLSDSGFYLCAWRARGALGGEQYFGPGTRLTVT.

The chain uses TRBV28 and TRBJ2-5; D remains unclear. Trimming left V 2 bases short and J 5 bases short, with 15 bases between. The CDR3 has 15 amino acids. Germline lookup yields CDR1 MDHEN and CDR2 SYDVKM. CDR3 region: CASSLALPTGETQYF. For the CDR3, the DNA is TGTGCCAGCAGTTTAGCGTTACCGACTGGGGAGACCCAGTACTTC.

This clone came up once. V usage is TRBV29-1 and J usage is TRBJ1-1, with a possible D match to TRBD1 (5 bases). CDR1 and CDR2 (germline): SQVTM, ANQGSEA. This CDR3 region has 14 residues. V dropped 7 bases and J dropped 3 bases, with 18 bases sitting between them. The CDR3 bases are TGCAGCGCCAAGCCTCGGGACCTTTACACTGAAGCTTTCTTT. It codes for CSAKPRDLYTEAFF.

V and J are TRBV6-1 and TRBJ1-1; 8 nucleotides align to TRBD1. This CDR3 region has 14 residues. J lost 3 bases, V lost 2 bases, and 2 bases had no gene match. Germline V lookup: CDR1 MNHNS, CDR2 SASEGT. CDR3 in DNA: TGTGCCAGCAGTGAAAGGACAGGGTACACTGAAGCTTTCTTT. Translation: CASSERTGYTEAFF.